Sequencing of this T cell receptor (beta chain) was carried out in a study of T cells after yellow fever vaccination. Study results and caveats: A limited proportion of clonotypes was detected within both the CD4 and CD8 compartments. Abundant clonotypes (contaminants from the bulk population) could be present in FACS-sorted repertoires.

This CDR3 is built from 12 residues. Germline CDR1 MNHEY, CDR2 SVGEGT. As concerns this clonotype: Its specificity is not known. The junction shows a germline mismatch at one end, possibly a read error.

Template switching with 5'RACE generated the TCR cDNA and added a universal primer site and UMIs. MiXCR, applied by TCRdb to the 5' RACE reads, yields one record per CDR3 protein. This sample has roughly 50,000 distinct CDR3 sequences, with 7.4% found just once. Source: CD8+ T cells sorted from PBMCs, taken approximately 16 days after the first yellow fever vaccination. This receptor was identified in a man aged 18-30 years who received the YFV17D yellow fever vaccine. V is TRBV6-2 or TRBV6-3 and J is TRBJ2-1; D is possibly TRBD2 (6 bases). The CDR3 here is CASSLASNQQFF. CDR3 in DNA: TGTGCCAGCAGCCTAGCGAGCAATCAGCAGTTCTTC.